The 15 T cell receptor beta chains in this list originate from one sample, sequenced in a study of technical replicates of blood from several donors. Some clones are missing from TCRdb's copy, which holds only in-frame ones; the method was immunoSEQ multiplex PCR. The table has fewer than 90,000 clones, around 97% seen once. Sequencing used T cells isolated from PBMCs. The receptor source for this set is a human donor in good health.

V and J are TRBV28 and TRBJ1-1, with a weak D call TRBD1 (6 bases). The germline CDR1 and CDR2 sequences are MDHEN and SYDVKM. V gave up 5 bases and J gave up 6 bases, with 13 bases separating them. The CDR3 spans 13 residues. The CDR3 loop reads CASSGTRLSEAFF. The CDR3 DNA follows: TGTGCCAGCAGTGGGACACGGCTTTCTGAAGCTTTCTTT. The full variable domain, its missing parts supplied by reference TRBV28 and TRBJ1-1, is DVKVTQSSRYLVKRTGEKVFLECVQDMDHENMFWYRQDPGLGLRLIYFSYDVKMKEKGDIPEGYSVSREKKERFSLILESASTNQTSMYLCASSGTRLSEAFFGQGTRLTVV.

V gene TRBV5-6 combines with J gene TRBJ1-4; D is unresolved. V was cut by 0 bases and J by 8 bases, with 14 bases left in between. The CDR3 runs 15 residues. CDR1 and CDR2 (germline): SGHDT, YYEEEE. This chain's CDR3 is CASSLVRDTGEKLFF. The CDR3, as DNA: TGTGCCAGCAGCTTGGTCAGAGACACCGGCGAAAAACTGTTTTTT.

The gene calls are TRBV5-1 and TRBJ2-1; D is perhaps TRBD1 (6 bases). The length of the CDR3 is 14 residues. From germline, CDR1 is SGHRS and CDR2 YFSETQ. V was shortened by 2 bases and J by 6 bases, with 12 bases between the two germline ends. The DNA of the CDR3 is TGCGCCAGCAGCTTAAGAACAGGGTTCAATGAGCAGTTCTTC. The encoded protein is CASSLRTGFNEQFF.

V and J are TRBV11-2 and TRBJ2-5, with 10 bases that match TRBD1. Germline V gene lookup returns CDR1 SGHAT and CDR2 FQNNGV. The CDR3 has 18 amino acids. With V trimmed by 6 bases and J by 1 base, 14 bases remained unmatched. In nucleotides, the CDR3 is TGTGCCAGCAGTATATCAGCTCTTCGGACAGGGGGCCAAGAGACCCAGTACTTC. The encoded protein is CASSISALRTGGQETQYF.

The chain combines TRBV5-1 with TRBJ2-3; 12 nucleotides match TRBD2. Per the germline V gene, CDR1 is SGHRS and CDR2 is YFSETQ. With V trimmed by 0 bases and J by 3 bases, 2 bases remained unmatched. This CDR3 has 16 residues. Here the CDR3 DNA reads TGCGCCAGCAGCTTGGGACTAGCGGGAGTTACAGATACGCAGTATTTT. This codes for CASSLGLAGVTDTQYF.

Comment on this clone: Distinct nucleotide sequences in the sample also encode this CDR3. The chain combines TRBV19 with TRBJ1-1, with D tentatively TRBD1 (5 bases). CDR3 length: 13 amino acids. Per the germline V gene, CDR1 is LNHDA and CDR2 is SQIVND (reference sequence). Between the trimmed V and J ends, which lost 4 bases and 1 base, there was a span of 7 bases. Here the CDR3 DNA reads TGTGCCAGTAGTAGCGACAGGAACACTGAAGCTTTCTTT. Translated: CASSSDRNTEAFF.

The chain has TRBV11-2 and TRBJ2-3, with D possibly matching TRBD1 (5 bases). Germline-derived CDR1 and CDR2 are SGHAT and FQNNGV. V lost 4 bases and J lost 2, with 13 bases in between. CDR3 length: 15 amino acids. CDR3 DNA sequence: TGTGCCAGCAGCTACTATGGCAGGGACACAGATACGCAGTATTTT. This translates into CASSYYGRDTDTQYF.

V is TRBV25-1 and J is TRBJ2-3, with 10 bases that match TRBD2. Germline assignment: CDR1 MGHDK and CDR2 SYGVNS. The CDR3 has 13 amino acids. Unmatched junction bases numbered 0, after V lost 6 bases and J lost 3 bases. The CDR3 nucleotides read TGTGCCAGCAGACTAGCGGGGACAGATACGCAGTATTTT. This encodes CASRLAGTDTQYF. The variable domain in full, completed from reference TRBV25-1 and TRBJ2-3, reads EADIYQTPRYLVIGTGKKITLECSQTMGHDKMYWYQQDPGMELHLIHYSYGVNSTEKGDLSSESTVSRIRTEHFPLTLESARPSHTSQYLCASRLAGTDTQYFGPGTRLTVL.

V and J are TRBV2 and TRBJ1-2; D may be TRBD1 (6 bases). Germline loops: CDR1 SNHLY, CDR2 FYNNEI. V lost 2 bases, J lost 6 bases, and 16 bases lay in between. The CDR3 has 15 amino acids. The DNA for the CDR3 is TGTGCCAGCAGTGAAATAAGTACAGGGCCAAATGGCTACACCTTC. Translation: CASSEISTGPNGYTF.

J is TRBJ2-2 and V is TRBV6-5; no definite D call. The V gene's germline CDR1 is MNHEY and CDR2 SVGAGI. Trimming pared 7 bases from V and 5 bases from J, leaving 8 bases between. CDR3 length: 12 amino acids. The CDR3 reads CASIHETGELFF. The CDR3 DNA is TGTGCCAGCATACATGAAACCGGGGAGCTGTTTTTT.

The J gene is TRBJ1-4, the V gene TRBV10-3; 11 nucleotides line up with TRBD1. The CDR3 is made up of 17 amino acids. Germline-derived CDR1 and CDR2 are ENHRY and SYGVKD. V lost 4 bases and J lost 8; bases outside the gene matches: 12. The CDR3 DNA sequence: TGTGCCATCAGTGCTAGAGGACAGGGGGCAGTGGAGGAAAAACTGTTTTTT. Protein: CAISARGQGAVEEKLFF.

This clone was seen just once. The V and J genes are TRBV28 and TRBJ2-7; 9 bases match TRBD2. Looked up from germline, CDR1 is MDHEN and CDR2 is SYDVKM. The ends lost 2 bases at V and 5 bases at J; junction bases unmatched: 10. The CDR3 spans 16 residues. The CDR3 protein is CASSLTASGNFDEQYF. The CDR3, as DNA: TGTGCCAGCAGTTTAACGGCTAGCGGGAACTTCGACGAGCAGTACTTC.

The CDR3 loop is CASSSYFVYEQYF. In nucleotides, the CDR3 is TGCGCCAGCAGTTCCTACTTTGTCTACGAGCAGTACTTC. The rearrangement joins TRBV10-2 to TRBJ2-7, with unresolved D. Germline CDR1 and CDR2: WSHSY and SAAADI. CDR3 length equals 13 residues. The ends were cut back, 5 bases at V and 3 bases at J, with 11 bases in the middle.

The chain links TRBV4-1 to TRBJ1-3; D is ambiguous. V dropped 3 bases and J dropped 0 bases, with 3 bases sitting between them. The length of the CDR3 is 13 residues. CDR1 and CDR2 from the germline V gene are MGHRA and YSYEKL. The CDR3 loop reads CASSHYSGNTIYF. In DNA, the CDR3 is TGCGCCAGCAGCCACTACTCTGGAAACACCATATATTTT.

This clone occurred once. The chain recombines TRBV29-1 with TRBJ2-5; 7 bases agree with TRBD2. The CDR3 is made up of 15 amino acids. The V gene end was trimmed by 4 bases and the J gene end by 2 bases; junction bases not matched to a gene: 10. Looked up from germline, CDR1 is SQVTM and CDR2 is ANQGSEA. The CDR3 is CSVVLGASGQETQYF. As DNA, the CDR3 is TGCAGCGTTGTACTAGGGGCTAGCGGACAAGAGACCCAGTACTTC.